The 15 T cell receptor beta chains in this list originate from one sample, sequenced in a study of vaccination effects on CD4 cells after COVID-19. The assay was immunoSEQ multiplex PCR, and TCRdb's table has in-frame clones only and misses some. The sample lists about 65,000 clones, 70% to 80% seen once, with around 2.7% in the top ten. Antigen-specific CD4+ T cells expanded by the ViraFEST assay with viral peptide pools were then sequenced. With roughly 9 days of culture completed, CD4+ T cells were isolated. Nucleocapsid antibodies stayed negative before and after vaccination, showing no earlier SARS-CoV-2 infection. For these receptors, no antigen is known. The sequencing here drew on CD4+ T cells from PBMCs cultured with HCoV-NL63 spike peptides, taken before COVID-19 vaccination. These receptors all stem from a human donor who received a COVID-19 vaccine.

The chain combines TRBV7-2 with TRBJ2-2; D remains ambiguous. Trimming left V 1 base short and J 5 bases short, with 5 bases between. This CDR3 is built from 13 residues. The germline gives CDR1 SGHTA, CDR2 FQGNSA. CDR3: CASSLERTGELFF. CDR3 bases: TGTGCCAGCAGCTTAGAACGAACCGGGGAGCTGTTTTTT. Based on the CDR3 plus reference TRBV7-2 and TRBJ2-2, the full variable domain is GAGVSQSPSNKVTEKGKDVELRCDPISGHTALYWYRQSLGQGLEFLIYFQGNSAPDKSGLPSDRFSAERTGGSVSTLTIQRTQQEDSAVYLCASSLERTGELFFGEGSRLTVL.

The chain uses TRBV5-4 and TRBJ2-2, with TRBD2 identical over 10 bases. V lost 0 bases to trimming and J lost 7 bases; unmatched junction nucleotides: 3. Germline CDR1 and CDR2: SGHNT and YYREEE (reference sequence). This CDR3 region has 15 residues. Here the CDR3 reads CASSLGPSGGGELFF. The CDR3, as DNA: TGTGCCAGCAGCTTGGGTCCTAGCGGGGGCGGGGAGCTGTTTTTT. Complete variable domain (other parts from reference TRBV5-4 and TRBJ2-2): ETGVTQSPTHLIKTRGQQVTLRCSSQSGHNTVSWYQQALGQGPQFIFQYYREEENGRGNFPPRFSGLQFPNYSSELNVNALELDDSALYLCASSLGPSGGGELFFGEGSRLTVL.

The rearrangement links TRBV5-5 to TRBJ1-2; 10 bases fit TRBD1. CDR1 and CDR2 from the germline V gene are SGHKS and YYEKEE (reference sequence). This CDR3 comprises 15 residues. V shed 0 bases, J shed 7 bases, and the junction held 6 bases outside the gene matches. The CDR3 loop reads CASSLEGQGYGGYTF. The CDR3 coding sequence is TGTGCCAGCAGCTTGGAGGGACAGGGGTATGGTGGCTACACCTTC.

V and J are TRBV19 and TRBJ2-1, with D perhaps TRBD1 (6 bases). Trimming took off 2 bases at V and 16 bases at J, with 15 bases between the two ends. The CDR3 covers 12 residues. Per the germline V gene, CDR1 is LNHDA and CDR2 is SQIVND (reference sequence). The CDR3 nucleotides are TGTGCCAGTAGTATATTGGGACACCCTCTCTTCTTC. Residues: CASSILGHPLFF.

The rearrangement joins TRBV3-1 (or the pseudogene TRBV3-2) to TRBJ2-1; 8 nucleotides agree with TRBD2. The V gene's germline CDR1 is LGHDT and CDR2 YNNKEL (reference sequence). V trimming: 4 bases; J trimming: 6 bases; junction bases outside the gene matches: 8. The CDR3 spans 15 residues. The CDR3 here is CASSLVSGAGNEQFF. CDR3 DNA sequence: TGTGCCAGCAGCCTCGTTAGCGGGGCCGGCAATGAGCAGTTCTTC.

The chain has TRBV5-1 and TRBJ1-2; no clear D gene. Germline CDR1 is SGHRS and CDR2 is YFSETQ. CDR3 length: 15 residues. Trimming took off 4 bases at V and 8 bases at J, with 21 bases between the two ends. This CDR3 is CASSPDMNLPTGYTF. In DNA, the CDR3 is TGCGCCAGCAGCCCCGACATGAATCTACCCACGGGCTACACCTTC. The full variable domain, completed using reference TRBV5-1 and TRBJ1-2, is KAGVTQTPRYLIKTRGQQVTLSCSPISGHRSVSWYQQTPGQGLQFLFEYFSETQRNKGNFPGRFSGRQFSNSRSEMNVSTLELGDSALYLCASSPDMNLPTGYTFGSGTRLTVV.

The genes are TRBV9 and TRBJ2-2; D unclear. The CDR3 runs to 15 residues. V lost 3 bases to trimming and J lost 3 bases, with 12 bases between them. CDR1 and CDR2 from the germline V gene are SGDLS and YYNGEE. CDR3 bases: TGTGCCAGCAGCGCGAGGAGTCTGGACACCGGGGAGCTGTTTTTT. It specifies CASSARSLDTGELFF.

The rearrangement joins TRBV28 to TRBJ2-4; D might be TRBD2 (5 bases). V was cut by 6 bases and J by 5 bases, with 14 bases left in between. Per the germline V gene, CDR1 is MDHEN and CDR2 is SYDVKM. The CDR3 spans 14 residues. The CDR3 sequence: CASSRGGGENIQYF. The CDR3 nucleotides are TGTGCCAGCAGCCGCGGCGGAGGTGAAAACATTCAGTACTTC.

The chain links TRBV5-1 to TRBJ2-3; 8 bases align to TRBD1. Losses at the gene ends were 4 bases for V and 0 bases for J; bases not matched to a gene: 7. The germline V gene encodes CDR1 SGHRS and CDR2 YFSETQ. The CDR3 contains 16 residues. The CDR3 sequence: CASSKQGQASTDTQYF. The DNA of the CDR3 is TGCGCCAGCAGCAAGCAGGGACAGGCCAGCACAGATACGCAGTATTTT.

The chain combines TRBV28 with TRBJ2-5; TRBD1 aligns across 7 bases. CDR1 and CDR2 from the germline V gene are MDHEN and SYDVKM. With 11 bases clipped from V and 7 bases from J, the junction kept 10 bases outside the gene matches. The CDR3 extends over 12 amino acids. Here the CDR3 reads CAFSPGGGTQYF. In nucleotides, the CDR3 is TGTGCCTTTTCACCAGGGGGTGGGACCCAGTACTTC.

This clone was counted between two and nine times. V usage is TRBV15 and J usage is TRBJ1-6; D perhaps matches TRBD1 (6 bases). Trimming took 3 bases from V and 6 from J, leaving 12 bases between them. Germline loops: CDR1 LNHNV, CDR2 YYDKDF (reference sequence). There are 15 residues in the CDR3. The CDR3 here is CATSRGTSFNSPLHF. As DNA, the CDR3 is TGTGCCACCAGCAGGGGGACATCGTTTAATTCACCCCTCCACTTT.

The V and J genes are TRBV5-3 and TRBJ2-5; unclear D gene. TRBV5-3 is recorded as an ORF, its role being uncertain. Trimming removed 0 bases at V and 0 bases at J, with 6 bases between. The CDR3 consists of 14 residues. The CDR3 sequence: CARSLDKNQETQYF. The CDR3 DNA follows: TGTGCCAGAAGCTTGGACAAAAACCAAGAGACCCAGTACTTC.

Only a few counts were recorded for this clone. The chain is built from TRBV2 and TRBJ1-3; TRBD1 is a possible D gene (6 bases). The CDR3 length is 14 residues. Deletions cut 5 bases from V and 7 bases from J, with 15 bases between. CDR1 is SNHLY, CDR2 FYNNEI, per germline. CDR3 protein: CASSRDTGGNTIYF. CDR3 bases: TGTGCCAGCAGTAGGGACACCGGCGGGAACACCATATATTTT.

The gene calls are TRBV10-3 and TRBJ2-3; D unclear. Trimming pared 3 bases from V and 0 bases from J, leaving 10 bases between. CDR3 length equals 15 residues. Germline lookup yields CDR1 ENHRY and CDR2 SYGVKD. The CDR3 loop reads CAISDRDPSTDTQYF. DNA of the CDR3: TGTGCCATCAGTGACAGAGACCCTAGCACAGATACGCAGTATTTT.

The chain joins TRBV4-2 to TRBJ2-2; tentatively, D is TRBD1 (6 bases). Germline V gene sequence: CDR1 LGHNA, CDR2 YNFKEQ. CDR3 length: 16 residues. The V end was cut by 0 bases, the J end by 0 bases, with 8 bases between. CDR3 DNA: TGTGCCAGCAGCCAAGAAGGACAGACGAACACCGGGGAGCTGTTTTTT. Protein: CASSQEGQTNTGELFF.